This T cell receptor beta chain came from a study of blood T cell repertoires in COVID-19. Profiling relied on immunoSEQ multiplex PCR, and the TCRdb table lists in-frame clones only, not all of them. The top ten clones hold about 2.4% of a sample with around 130,000 clones, about 81% of them seen once. Those who participated ranged in age from roughly 18 to 90 years and resided in about 24 US areas. V shed 6 bases and J shed 0 bases, with 11 bases lying between them. The germline V gene encodes CDR1 MNHEY and CDR2 SMNVEV (reference sequence). The CDR3 runs to 14 residues. Sequenced material: PBMCs or T cells enriched from blood (not recorded which). The receptor's source is a man aged 35 to 55 with acute COVID-19. The rearrangement uses TRBV27 and TRBJ1-1; TRBD1 is a possible D gene (5 bases). The CDR3: CASSRGGMNTEAFF. The CDR3 DNA follows: TGTGCCAGCAGCCGCGGGGGTATGAACACTGAAGCTTTCTTT.